The T cell receptor (beta chain) described here comes from a study of CD8 T cells in acute hepatitis C reinfection. At the level of the study: CD8+ T cells specific for HCV NS3-1073 were sequenced.

Trimming left V 4 bases short and J 8 bases short, with 6 bases between. Germline loops: CDR1 GTSNPN, CDR2 SVGIG (reference sequence). The CDR3 has 10 amino acids. Only in-frame clones appear in the TCRdb table, and some are missing; sequencing was by immunoSEQ multiplex PCR. The table includes 30,000 to 40,000 clones, 87% detected once. Time point: naive CD8 control sorted from an acute-time-point sample. The rearrangement links TRBV30 to TRBJ2-1; no reliable D call. Sample: naive CD8+ T cells from PBMCs. The clonotype originates from a man aged 25 to 45 with chronic hepatitis C. The CDR3 DNA reads TGTGCCTGGAAAGGCCATGAGCAGTTCTTC. Its translation: CAWKGHEQFF. Full variable domain (outside the CDR3, taken from reference TRBV30 and TRBJ2-1): SQTIHQWPATLVQPVGSPLSLECTVEGTSNPNLYWYRQAAGRGLQLLFYSVGIGQISSEVPQNLSASRPQDRQFILSSKKLLLSDSGFYLCAWKGHEQFFGPGTRLTVL.